These T cell receptor beta chains were read from a single sample in a study of blood T cells in healthy people across ages. MiXCR, applied by TCRdb to the 5' RACE reads, yields one record per CDR3 protein. The repertoire holds around 1,000,000 distinct CDR3 sequences, almost 25% seen once, with approximately 0.71% in the top ten. This sample also appeared in a second study, on T cells of mothers and their children.

Material for sequencing was blood. These receptors were taken from a girl aged 2 to 9 in good health. Both conserved end residues are part of each CDR3. Fields, in order: V gene, CDR3 protein.

v_call: TRBV12-3/TRBV12-4; cdr3_aa: CASSPGLAGSRDEQFF
v_call: TRBV27; cdr3_aa: CASSLFGTSSYNEQFF
v_call: TRBV29-1; cdr3_aa: CSVYRTDGYTF
v_call: TRBV2; cdr3_aa: CASSREAGAYEQYF
v_call: TRBV12-3/TRBV12-4; cdr3_aa: CASTFGGNTIYF
v_call: TRBV2; cdr3_aa: CASIVDRAKGYEQYF
v_call: TRBV4-1; cdr3_aa: CASSQVWGQVRVGYTF
v_call: TRBV3-1; cdr3_aa: CASSQTLGTGSDTQYF
v_call: TRBV29-1; cdr3_aa: CSSSGPGGRTDTQYF
v_call: TRBV28; cdr3_aa: CASSSWRETLRGQYF
v_call: TRBV12-3/TRBV12-4; cdr3_aa: CASSLPPGVQLNNEQFF
v_call: TRBV29-1; cdr3_aa: CSDLRLNLDEKLFF
v_call: TRBV7-9; cdr3_aa: CASSSPWDSLNTGELFF
v_call: TRBV5-4; cdr3_aa: CASSSPFGSGQGMQYF
v_call: TRBV20-1; cdr3_aa: CSADSGGAFGELFF
v_call: TRBV10-3; cdr3_aa: CAISATGEHFGGQFF
v_call: TRBV6-1; cdr3_aa: CASSGPREPQAFF
v_call: TRBV12-3/TRBV12-4; cdr3_aa: CASRPSGTGNNQPQHF
v_call: TRBV12-3/TRBV12-4; cdr3_aa: CASSRDSHYGYTF
v_call: TRBV7-9; cdr3_aa: CASSGAPRGEKLFF
v_call: TRBV2; cdr3_aa: CASSAPTGGEEKLFF
v_call: TRBV4-3; cdr3_aa: CASSQDKDRIYEQYF
v_call: TRBV5-1; cdr3_aa: CASSAGLLRIFYNEQFF
v_call: TRBV27; cdr3_aa: CASSLMAGDEQYF
v_call: TRBV7-6; cdr3_aa: CASLPGAGLSYEQYF
v_call: TRBV6-1; cdr3_aa: CASSGNGEQYF
v_call: TRBV7-3; cdr3_aa: CASSLRAGGPRSTKYF
v_call: TRBV5-1; cdr3_aa: CASSLPSYEQFF
v_call: TRBV5-4; cdr3_aa: CASSLAGPTDYTF
v_call: TRBV29-1; cdr3_aa: CSAETGSYGYTF
v_call: TRBV7-9; cdr3_aa: CASSSRQQGIQETQYF
v_call: TRBV14; cdr3_aa: CASSQPGATGQQETQYF
v_call: TRBV19; cdr3_aa: CASSIIAGTMYGYTF
v_call: TRBV5-1; cdr3_aa: CASSFEGPGTNEKLFF
v_call: TRBV7-2; cdr3_aa: CASSLGPQGASQAFF
v_call: TRBV10-3; cdr3_aa: CAISESTGGSYNEQFF
v_call: TRBV6-2/TRBV6-3; cdr3_aa: CASTTLAAETQYF
v_call: TRBV7-8; cdr3_aa: CASSGREQGYEQYF
v_call: TRBV7-2; cdr3_aa: CASLYRGTSADTQYF
v_call: TRBV5-1; cdr3_aa: CASSLEQPRTDTQYF
v_call: TRBV7-9; cdr3_aa: CASSLARMIGETQYF
v_call: TRBV29-1; cdr3_aa: CSVVTSGGYEQYF
v_call: TRBV27; cdr3_aa: CASSLEGGIGDNEQFF
v_call: TRBV4-3; cdr3_aa: CASSQDGSGGVDEQFF
v_call: TRBV29-1; cdr3_aa: CSVAESYEQYF
v_call: TRBV6-1; cdr3_aa: CASRATGTGFFPPLHF
v_call: TRBV4-3; cdr3_aa: CASSQQGAGNSPLHF
v_call: TRBV20-1; cdr3_aa: CSARARFPGELFF
v_call: TRBV28; cdr3_aa: CASSLEGLGGTEAFF
v_call: TRBV20-1; cdr3_aa: CSVVPRSPYEQYF
v_call: TRBV28; cdr3_aa: CASSLSGTSFYEQYF
v_call: TRBV20-1; cdr3_aa: CSARGFRGGMTYEQYF
v_call: TRBV7-2; cdr3_aa: CASSLGMAVSYNEQFF
v_call: TRBV13; cdr3_aa: CASSLEAGVDEQYF
v_call: TRBV12-3/TRBV12-4; cdr3_aa: CASSFENADTQYF
v_call: TRBV24-1; cdr3_aa: CATSVRGAETQYF
v_call: TRBV7-7; cdr3_aa: CASSNQGFTGELFF